The T cell receptor (beta chain) under discussion was sequenced for a study of regulatory T cells in long-lasting Graves disease. Time point of the sample: newly diagnosed GD, antithyroid drugs for less than 3 months. The TCR library used RNA extracted from PBMCs. Points from the study as a whole: The TCR repertoire of persistent Graves' patients was less diverse than that of newly diagnosed ones. Persistent disease favored TRBV28, TRBJ1-2 and TRBJ2-5.

A note on this clonotype: The antigen remains unidentified. A read error may be the cause here, since a much bigger clone is one base away.

Germline CDR1 reads SEHNR; CDR2 reads FQNEAQ (reference sequence). The CDR3 runs to 14 residues. For TCR beta, libraries came from iRepertoire HTBI primers and Arm-PCR of CDR3 regions. TCRdb re-called the multiplex PCR reads through MiXCR, storing one row per CDR3 protein. The sample gives about 200,000 distinct CDR3 sequences, around 19% of which show up once; over 9.5% is in the top ten. These same records also appear under a second study, on T cells in Graves' hyperthyroidism and ophthalmopathy. As reported in that work: Graves' hyperthyroidism is called stable when ophthalmopathy does not progress within 18 months. Separation of ophthalmopathy from stable hyperthyroidism was achieved by a 13 V-J model.

The origin of this receptor is a woman aged 30 to 39 with Graves disease. The sequences come from peripheral blood mononuclear cells (PBMCs), collected at new diagnosis, from a patient treated with antithyroid drugs. The V call is TRBV7-9, the J call TRBJ1-1; no firm D call. CDR3: CASGLSLTDLEAFF. The CDR3 DNA follows: TGTGCCAGCGGCTTATCCCTGACGGACCTAGAAGCTTTCTTT.